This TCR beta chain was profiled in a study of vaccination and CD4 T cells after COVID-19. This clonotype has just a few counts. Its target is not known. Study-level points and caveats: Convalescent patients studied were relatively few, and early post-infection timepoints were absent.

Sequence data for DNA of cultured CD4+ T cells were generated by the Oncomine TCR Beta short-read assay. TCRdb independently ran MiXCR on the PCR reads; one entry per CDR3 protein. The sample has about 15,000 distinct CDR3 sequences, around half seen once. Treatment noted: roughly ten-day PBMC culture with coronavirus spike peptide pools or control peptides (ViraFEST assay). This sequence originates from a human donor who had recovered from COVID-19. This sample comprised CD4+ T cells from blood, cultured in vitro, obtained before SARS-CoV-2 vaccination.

CDR3 region: CASSRYRDRDPEAFF. Here the CDR3 DNA reads TGTGCCAGCAGCCGATACCGGGACAGAGACCCTGAAGCTTTCTTT. The chain recombines TRBV11-2 with TRBJ1-1; 7 bases agree with TRBD1. The germline gives CDR1 SGHAT, CDR2 FQNNGV. V lost 5 bases to trimming and J lost 6 bases; unmatched junction nucleotides: 12. The CDR3 loop spans 15 amino acids.